The clone carrying this T cell receptor beta chain came up a few times. The study drew donors from healthy Caucasian individuals in Russia aged about 6 to 95. There were at least 6 micrograms of total RNA extracted from every sample. The sample is drawn from a study of blood T cells in healthy people across ages. Primers used in a second PCR of about 7 to 12 cycles were a sample-barcoded 5' primer and a J-beta primer mix. One entry per CDR3 protein results from TCRdb running MiXCR on the 5' RACE reads. The table records hundreds of thousands of distinct CDR3 sequences, under 25% of them present only once. Germline V gene sequence: CDR1 SQVTM, CDR2 ANQGSEA. V dropped 3 bases and J dropped 0 bases, with 5 bases sitting between them. The CDR3 sequence is 12 residues long.

The sequence came from a man in his 70s in good health. Source material: blood. The chain recombines TRBV29-1 with TRBJ2-5; D gene ambiguous. The DNA for the CDR3 is TGCAGCGTTGACAGAAACCAAGAGACCCAGTACTTC. This gives the protein CSVDRNQETQYF.